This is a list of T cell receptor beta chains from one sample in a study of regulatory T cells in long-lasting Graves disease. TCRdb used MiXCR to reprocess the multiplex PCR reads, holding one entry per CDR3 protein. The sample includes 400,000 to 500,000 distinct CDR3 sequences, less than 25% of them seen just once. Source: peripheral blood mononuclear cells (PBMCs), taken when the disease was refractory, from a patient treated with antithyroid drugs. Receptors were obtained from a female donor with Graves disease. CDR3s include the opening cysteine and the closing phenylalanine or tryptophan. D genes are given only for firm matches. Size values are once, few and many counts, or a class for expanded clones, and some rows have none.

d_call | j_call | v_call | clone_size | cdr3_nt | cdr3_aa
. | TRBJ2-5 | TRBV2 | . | TGTGCCAGCAGTGAAACCCCGGGTTCACAAGAGACCCAGTACTTC | CASSETPGSQETQYF
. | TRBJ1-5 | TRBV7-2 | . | TGTGCCAGCAGCTCAGGATGGGGCAATCAGCCCCAGCATTTT | CASSSGWGNQPQHF
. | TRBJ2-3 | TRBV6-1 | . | TGTGCCAGCTGGGGGGACACAGATACGCAGTATTTT | CASWGDTDTQYF
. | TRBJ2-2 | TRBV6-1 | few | TGTGCCAGCAGCCGTGGGACATACACCGGGGAGCTGTTTTTT | CASSRGTYTGELFF
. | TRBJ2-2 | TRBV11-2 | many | TGTGCCAGCAGCTTAGGAGCTCCGGGTCACGGGGAGCTGTTTTTT | CASSLGAPGHGELFF
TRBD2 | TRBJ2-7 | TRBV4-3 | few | TGCGCCAGCAGCCAAGGTAGTAGCGGGAGCTCCTACGAGCAGTACTTC | CASSQGSSGSSYEQYF
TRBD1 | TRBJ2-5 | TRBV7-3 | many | TGTGCCAGCAGCTTAACTGGACAGGGGACCCAGTACTTC | CASSLTGQGTQYF
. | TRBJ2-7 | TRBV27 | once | TGTGCCAGCACCATCACAGGGGGAGGGGCTCTCGGCGAGCAGTACTTC | CASTITGGGALGEQYF
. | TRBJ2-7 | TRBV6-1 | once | TGTGCCGGCAGAGGAACGGGCCTATCCTACGAGCAGTACTTC | CAGRGTGLSYEQYF
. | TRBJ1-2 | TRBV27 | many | TGTGCCAGCAGTCGGGGAAGAGGGTATGGCTACACCTTC | CASSRGRGYGYTF
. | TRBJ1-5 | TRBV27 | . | TGTGCCAGCAGTTTAAGGACGGGGAATCAGCCCCAGCATTTT | CASSLRTGNQPQHF
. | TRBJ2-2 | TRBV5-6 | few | TGTGCCAGCAGCACGACGGGGGCGAGTACCGGGGAGCTGTTTTTT | CASSTTGASTGELFF
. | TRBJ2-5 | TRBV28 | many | TGTGCCAGCAGTCCCCTGGAGTCAGAGACCCAGTACTTC | CASSPLESETQYF
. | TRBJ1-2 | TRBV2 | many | TGTGCCAGCAGTGAATCCGGTTCCCACTATGGCTACACCTTC | CASSESGSHYGYTF
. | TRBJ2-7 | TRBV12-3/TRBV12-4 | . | TGTGCCAGCAGTAGGGTCTCGGGATACTACGAGCAGTACTTC | CASSRVSGYYEQYF
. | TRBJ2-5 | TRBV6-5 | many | TGTGCCAGCAGTTACGTCAGGACCCCAGAGACCCAGTACTTC | CASSYVRTPETQYF
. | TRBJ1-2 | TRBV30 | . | TGTGCCTGGAGTGTCAACGCTAACTATGGCTACACCTTC | CAWSVNANYGYTF
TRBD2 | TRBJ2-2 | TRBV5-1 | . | TGCGCCAGCAGCTTCCTAGCGGGAGGGCTCGCGAACACCGGGGAGCCGTTTTTT | CASSFLAGGLANTGEPFF
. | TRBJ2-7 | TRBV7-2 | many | TGTGCCAGCAGCTTTTACGAAACAAGGGGTGAGCAGTACTTC | CASSFYETRGEQYF
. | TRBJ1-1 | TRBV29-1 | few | TGCAGCGCGACTGGGGGGTTGAACACTGAAGCTTTCTTT | CSATGGLNTEAFF
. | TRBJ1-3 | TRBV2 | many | TGTGCCAGCAGGGCCTCAGGTTTTCCTGGAAACACCATATATTTT | CASRASGFPGNTIYF
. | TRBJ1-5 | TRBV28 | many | TGTGCCAGCACCTCATTTGGGGGGACGGGTCAGCCCCAGCATTTT | CASTSFGGTGQPQHF
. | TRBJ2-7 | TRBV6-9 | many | TGTGCCAGCAGTTACATCGGGACGTGGAATGACGAGCAGTACTTC | CASSYIGTWNDEQYF
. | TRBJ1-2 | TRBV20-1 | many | TGCAGTGCTAGAGATTACGGGGCGAGCGGCTACACCTTC | CSARDYGASGYTF
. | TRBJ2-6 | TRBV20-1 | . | TGCAGTGCTAGCCTGGACAATCCAGAAGCTGGGGCCAACGTCCTGACTTTC | CSASLDNPEAGANVLTF
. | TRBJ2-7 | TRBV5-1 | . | TGCGCCAGCAGCTTTCGATGGGACTCCTACGAGCAGTACTTC | CASSFRWDSYEQYF
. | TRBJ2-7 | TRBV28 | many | TGTGCCAGCACCGGATCCGCAGGTGGGCACGAGCAGTACTTC | CASTGSAGGHEQYF
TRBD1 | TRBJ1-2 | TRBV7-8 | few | TGTGCCAGCAGCCCGGGACAGCTCAATTATGGCTACACCTTC | CASSPGQLNYGYTF
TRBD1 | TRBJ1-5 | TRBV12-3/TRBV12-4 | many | TGTGCCAGCAGTATGGACAGGGGGGGTGCCAATCAGCCCCAGCATTTT | CASSMDRGGANQPQHF
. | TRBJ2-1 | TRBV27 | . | TGTGCCAGCAGTATACAGGGCAATGAGCAGTTCTTC | CASSIQGNEQFF
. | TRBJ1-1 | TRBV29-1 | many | TGCAGCGTTGGAAAGAACAGGCCCCGCACTGAAGCTTTCTTT | CSVGKNRPRTEAFF
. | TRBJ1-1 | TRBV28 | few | TGTGCCAGCAGTTTCCTCAGACAGCTCAACACTGAAGCTTTCTTT | CASSFLRQLNTEAFF
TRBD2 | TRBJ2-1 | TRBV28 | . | TGTGCCAGCAGTTTGGGGCGGGAGTTGGGGCAGTTCTTC | CASSLGRELGQFF
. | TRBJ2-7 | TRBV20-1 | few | TGCAGTGCTAGACAAGCGGGCTACGAGCAGTACTTC | CSARQAGYEQYF
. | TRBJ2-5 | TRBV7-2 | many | TGTGCCAGCAGCTTAACCCAAGAGACCCAGTACTTC | CASSLTQETQYF
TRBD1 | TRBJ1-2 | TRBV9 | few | TGTGCCAGCAGTCGACGACAGGGGCCGGGTCCCTATGGCTACACCTTC | CASSRRQGPGPYGYTF
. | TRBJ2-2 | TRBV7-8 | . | TGTGCCAGCAATTATTTGGCGGTTAACACCGGGGAGCTGTTTTTT | CASNYLAVNTGELFF
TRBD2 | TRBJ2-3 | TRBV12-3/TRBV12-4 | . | TGTGCCAGCAGCGTTAGCGGGGCGGCCCCAGATACGCAGTATTTT | CASSVSGAAPDTQYF
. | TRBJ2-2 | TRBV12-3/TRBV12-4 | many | TGTGCCAGCGCTCCCCAAGGGGTCGGAACCGGGGAGCTGTTTTTT | CASAPQGVGTGELFF
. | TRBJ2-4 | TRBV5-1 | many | TGCGCCAGCAGCTTGGGACAGCCAAACATTCAGTACTTC | CASSLGQPNIQYF
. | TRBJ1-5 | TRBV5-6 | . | TGTGCCAGCAGCATACCCAATCAGCCCCAGCATTTT | CASSIPNQPQHF
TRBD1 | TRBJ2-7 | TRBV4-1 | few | TGCGCCAGCAGCCAAGATCGGACAGGGTGGTCCTACGAGCAGTACTTC | CASSQDRTGWSYEQYF
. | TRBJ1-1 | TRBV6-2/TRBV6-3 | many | TGTGCCAGCAGTTACCGTGACAGTTACGCTTTCTTT | CASSYRDSYAFF
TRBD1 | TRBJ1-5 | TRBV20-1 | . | TGCAGTGCTAGTGGGACAGGGAATCAGCCCCAGCATTTT | CSASGTGNQPQHF
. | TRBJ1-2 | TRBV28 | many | TGTGCAGCCGAGGGAGCAGGGGCGCTGGGGGGCTACACCTTC | CAAEGAGALGGYTF
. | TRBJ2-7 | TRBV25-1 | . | TGTGCCAGCAGTCCCATCCAAGGGGCCTACGAGCAGTACTTC | CASSPIQGAYEQYF
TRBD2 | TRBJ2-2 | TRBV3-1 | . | TGTGCCAGCAGCCAACCCGGACTAGCGGGAGGGACCGGGGAGCTGTTTTTT | CASSQPGLAGGTGELFF
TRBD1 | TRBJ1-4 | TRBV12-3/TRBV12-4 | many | TGTGCCAGCAGTTTTCGATTAAGAAGGGACAGGGTTAATGAAAAACTGTTTTTT | CASSFRLRRDRVNEKLFF
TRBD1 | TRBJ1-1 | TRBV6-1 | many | TGTGCCAGCAGTGATCTGTCACAGGGGGTCCGCGCTTTCTTT | CASSDLSQGVRAFF
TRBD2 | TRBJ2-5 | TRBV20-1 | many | TGCAGTGCTGCCCCGACTAGCGGGAGAAGGGAGACCCAGTACTTC | CSAAPTSGRRETQYF
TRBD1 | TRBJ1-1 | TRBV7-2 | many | TGTGCCAGCAGTTACCGACAGGGAGGCACTGAAGCTTTCTTT | CASSYRQGGTEAFF
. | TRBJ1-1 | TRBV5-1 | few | TGCGCCAGCAGCTTGGCCTTATACCACACTGAAGCTTTCTTT | CASSLALYHTEAFF
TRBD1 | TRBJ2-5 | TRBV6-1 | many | TGTGCCAGCAGAAGGGGGCCAGAGACCCAGTACTTC | CASRRGPETQYF
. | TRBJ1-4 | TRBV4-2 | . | TGTGCCAGCAGTCAGGAGCCTGGGAATGAAAAACTGTTTTTT | CASSQEPGNEKLFF